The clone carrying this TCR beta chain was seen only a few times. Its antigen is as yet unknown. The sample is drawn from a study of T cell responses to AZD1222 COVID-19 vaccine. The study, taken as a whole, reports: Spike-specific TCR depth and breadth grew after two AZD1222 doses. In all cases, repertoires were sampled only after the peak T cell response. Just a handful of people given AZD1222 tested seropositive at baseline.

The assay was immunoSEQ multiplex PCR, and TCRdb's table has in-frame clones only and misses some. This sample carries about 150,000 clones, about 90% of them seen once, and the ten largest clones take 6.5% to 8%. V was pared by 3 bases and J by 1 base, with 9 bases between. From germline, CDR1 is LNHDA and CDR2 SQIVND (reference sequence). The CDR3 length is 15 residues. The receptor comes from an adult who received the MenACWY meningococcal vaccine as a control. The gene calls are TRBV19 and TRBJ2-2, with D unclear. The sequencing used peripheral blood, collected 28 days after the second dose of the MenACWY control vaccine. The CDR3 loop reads CASSIPGLNTGELFF. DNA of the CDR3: TGTGCCAGTAGTATCCCTGGGCTGAACACCGGGGAGCTGTTTTTT.